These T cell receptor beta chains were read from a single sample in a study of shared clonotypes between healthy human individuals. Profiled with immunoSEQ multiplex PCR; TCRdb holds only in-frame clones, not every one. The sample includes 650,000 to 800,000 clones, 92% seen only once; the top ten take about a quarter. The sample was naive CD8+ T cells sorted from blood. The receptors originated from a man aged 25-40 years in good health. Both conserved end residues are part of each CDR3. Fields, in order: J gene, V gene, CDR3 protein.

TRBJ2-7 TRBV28 CASSLRQGIIAVYEQYF
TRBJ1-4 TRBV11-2 CASSLVPFNEKLFF
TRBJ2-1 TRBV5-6 CASSLELYYNEQFF
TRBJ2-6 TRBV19 CASSTGTDTSGANVLTF
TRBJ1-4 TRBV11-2 CASSSGTNEKLFF
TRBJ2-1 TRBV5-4 CASSFLAGEINEQFF
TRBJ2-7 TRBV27 CASRSGLAGGIYEQYF
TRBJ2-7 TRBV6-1 CASSEAGWVSSYEQYF
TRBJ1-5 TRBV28 CASSIGVRQPQHF
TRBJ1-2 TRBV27 CASSTGSNYGYTF
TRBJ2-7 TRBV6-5 CASSPDSDPLEQYF
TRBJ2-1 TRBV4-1 CASSQTVLLAGVDNEQFF
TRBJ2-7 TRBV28 CASSRGARGFYEQYF
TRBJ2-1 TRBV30 CAWDNPGQVNEQFF
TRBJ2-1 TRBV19 CASSIWPVSYNEQFF
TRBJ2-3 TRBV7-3 CASSRTGGSTDTQYF
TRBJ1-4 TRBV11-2 CASSLEGRRGEKLFF
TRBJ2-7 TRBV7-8 CASSLGGSGSASSYEQYF
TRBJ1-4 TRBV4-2 CASSQYLVWLKGEDGEKLFF
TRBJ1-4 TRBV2 CASSAGLATNEKLFF
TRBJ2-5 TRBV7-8 CASSLPRSQETQYF
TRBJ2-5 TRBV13 CASSGSQGPPKETQYF
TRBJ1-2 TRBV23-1 CASSQGGPGGSGYGYTF
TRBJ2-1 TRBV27 CASSLSGWGNEQFF
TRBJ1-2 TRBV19 CASSIVAGTNYGYTF